Listed below are T cell receptor beta chains from one sample, sequenced in a study of cytotoxic CD8 clonotypes in ibrutinib-treated CLL. Clones were sequenced by immunoSEQ multiplex PCR, and TCRdb holds only the in-frame ones, with some missing. The repertoire holds some 150,000 clones, 77% seen once, with around 30% in the top ten. The specimen comprised PBMCs, sampled after 12 months of ibrutinib treatment. The receptors derive from a human donor with chronic lymphocytic leukemia. Both conserved end residues are part of each CDR3. Each record gives: D gene, V gene, clone size, J gene, CDR3 DNA, CDR3 protein. D genes are given only for firm matches. The size field is filled for only some rows; it gives once, few, many or a size class.

>TRBD1|TRBV15|NA|TRBJ2-7
TGTGCCACCAGCAGCCGACAGGGCCGCGGCTACGAGCAGTACTTC
CATSSRQGRGYEQYF
>NA|TRBV7-9|NA|TRBJ2-3
TGTGCCAGCAGCTTATCTGAATACACAGATACGCAGTATTTT
CASSLSEYTDTQYF
>NA|TRBV19|NA|TRBJ1-4
TGTGCCCCCATGCGGGACACCCTCGGGGCTAATGAAAAACTGTTTTTT
CAPMRDTLGANEKLFF
>NA|TRBV11-3|NA|TRBJ1-1
TGTGCCAGCAGCCGCAGTGTTGGGGGCAGCACTGAAGCTTTCTTT
CASSRSVGGSTEAFF
>TRBD2|TRBV11-2|NA|TRBJ2-2
TGTGCCAGCAGCGCCGTATATGGAGTTGGCGGGAGAGGGACCGGGGAGCTGTTTTTT
CASSAVYGVGGRGTGELFF
>TRBD2|TRBV5-6|NA|TRBJ2-1
TGTGCCAGCAGCTACACGACTAGCGGCCTAATGGAGCAGTTCTTC
CASSYTTSGLMEQFF
>NA|TRBV29-1|NA|TRBJ2-3
TGCAGCGTTGAATTTGTGACGTATTCAGTCTTAGATACGCAGTATTTT
CSVEFVTYSVLDTQYF
>TRBD1|TRBV6-5|NA|TRBJ1-6
TGTGCCAGCAGAGAGGGGACAGCTAATAATTCACCCCTCCACTTT
CASREGTANNSPLHF
>NA|TRBV27|NA|TRBJ2-1
TGTGCCACCAAAAGACGGACCTACAATGAGCAGTTCTTC
CATKRRTYNEQFF
>TRBD2|TRBV7-9|once|TRBJ2-1
TGTGCCAGCAGCAACTTAGCGGGGTTGTACAATGAGCAGTTCTTC
CASSNLAGLYNEQFF
>NA|TRBV7-9|NA|TRBJ1-6
TGTGCCAGCAGCTTAACGGCGGGAGGCTCACCCCTCCACTTT
CASSLTAGGSPLHF
>NA|TRBV21-1|NA|TRBJ1-1
TGTGCCAGCAGCACTCAGAGTCCAGGGGGCGGAAACACTGAAGCTTTCTTT
CASSTQSPGGGNTEAFF
>NA|TRBV11-2|NA|TRBJ1-1
TGTGCCAGCAGCCCGGTGCTCAACACTGAAGCTTTCTTT
CASSPVLNTEAFF
>TRBD1|TRBV10-3|NA|TRBJ1-2
TGTGCCATCAGTCAGGGACAGGGTTTGACTAACTATGGCTACACCTTC
CAISQGQGLTNYGYTF
>NA|TRBV18|NA|TRBJ2-5
TGTGCCAGCTCACCAAACACATTGGAGACCCAGTACTTC
CASSPNTLETQYF
>NA|TRBV4-3|NA|TRBJ2-7
TGCGCCAGCAGCCAAGATCTTGGCTACGAGCAGTACTTC
CASSQDLGYEQYF
>NA|TRBV30|NA|TRBJ1-2
TGTGCCTGGAGCCTAGGGGTCCTGACCCCTTATGGCTACACCTTC
CAWSLGVLTPYGYTF
>NA|TRBV9|NA|TRBJ2-3
TGTGCCAGCAGCGTAAGTAGCACAGATACGCAGTATTTT
CASSVSSTDTQYF
>NA|TRBV28|NA|TRBJ2-2
TGTGCCAGCAGTCTCTTGTTCGGGGAGCTGTTTTTT
CASSLLFGELFF
>NA|TRBV14|few|TRBJ2-1
TGTGCCAGCAGCAGGGGTTGGAATGAGCAGTTCTTC
CASSRGWNEQFF
>NA|TRBV29-1|once|TRBJ2-1
TGCAGCGTTGCCGAGACCTCCCCCTACAATGAGCAGTTCTTC
CSVAETSPYNEQFF
>NA|TRBV7-9|medium-sized|TRBJ1-2
TGTGCCAGCAGCTCGACAGTGTACTATGGCTACACCTTC
CASSSTVYYGYTF
>TRBD2|TRBV28|NA|TRBJ2-7
TGTGCCAGCAGTTTAGAGGGACTAGCGTTTAGCTCCTACGAGCAGTACTTC
CASSLEGLAFSSYEQYF
>NA|TRBV11-3|NA|TRBJ2-3
TGTGCCAGCAGCTTAAACCTAGATACGCAGTATTTT
CASSLNLDTQYF
>NA|TRBV2|NA|TRBJ1-5
TGTGCCAGCATGCCACTCCGAACGCAGCCCCAGCATTTT
CASMPLRTQPQHF
>NA|TRBV15|NA|TRBJ2-7
TGTGCCACCAGCAGAGGTCCGGACGGTTCCTACGAGCAGTACTTC
CATSRGPDGSYEQYF
>NA|TRBV12-5|NA|TRBJ2-3
TGTGCTAGTGGTTTATGGATGGCGGATACGCAGTATTTT
CASGLWMADTQYF
>NA|TRBV19|NA|TRBJ2-2
TGTGCCAGTAGTATAAACTTCGCGAACACCGGGGAGCTGTTTTTT
CASSINFANTGELFF
>TRBD2|TRBV6-5|few|TRBJ2-2
TGTGCCAGCGGTAGAACGGGGGGGCTTACCGGGGAGCTGTTTTTT
CASGRTGGLTGELFF
>TRBD1|TRBV7-6|NA|TRBJ2-7
TGTGCCAGCAGCACACTACAGGGGACCCACGAGCAGTACTTC
CASSTLQGTHEQYF
>NA|TRBV9|NA|TRBJ2-2
TGTGCCAGCAGCTCCTGGGGCACCGGGGAGCTGTTTTTT
CASSSWGTGELFF
>NA|TRBV19|NA|TRBJ1-1
TGTGCCAGTAGTATAGAGGCGCAGGGGAACACTGAAGCTTTCTTT
CASSIEAQGNTEAFF
>TRBD2|TRBV7-7|NA|TRBJ2-1
TGTGCTAGCAGCTTAGGGGCGGGAGGCTCCTACAATGAGCAGTTCTTC
CASSLGAGGSYNEQFF
>NA|TRBV19|NA|TRBJ2-5
TGTGCCAGTAGCAGACCGGGACTTGCACGGGGGACCCAGTACTTC
CASSRPGLARGTQYF
>NA|TRBV28|few|TRBJ1-3
TGTGCCAGCAGTTTGGCAGCCTCTGGAAACACCATATATTTT
CASSLAASGNTIYF
>NA|TRBV6-5|NA|TRBJ1-3
TGTGCCAGCAGTTACGCAGCCTCTGGAAACACCATATATTTT
CASSYAASGNTIYF
>TRBD1|TRBV19|NA|TRBJ2-2
TGTGCCAGTAGTATCTCGGGACAGGGGGTATCCCACACCGGGGAGCTGTTTTTT
CASSISGQGVSHTGELFF
>NA|TRBV30|NA|TRBJ2-1
TGTGCCTGGAGTGTATTTTCTTTCGGTGATGAGCAGTTCTTC
CAWSVFSFGDEQFF
>NA|TRBV6-5|NA|TRBJ2-3
TGTGCCAGCAGTCCTTCGGCTCGAGATACGCAGTATTTT
CASSPSARDTQYF
>NA|TRBV28|few|TRBJ2-2
TGTGCCAGCATTCGGCTCTCACAGGAATCGGGCGGCACCGGGGAGCTGTTTTTT
CASIRLSQESGGTGELFF
>NA|TRBV6-5|NA|TRBJ2-6
TGTGCCAGCAGTTCAACTGGTCTGCTCTGGGCCAACGTCCTGACTTTC
CASSSTGLLWANVLTF
>NA|TRBV9|NA|TRBJ2-7
TGTGCCAGCAGCGCACCCCTGAGTTACGAGCAGTACTTC
CASSAPLSYEQYF
>NA|TRBV18|NA|TRBJ2-7
TGTGCCAGCTCACCACGGGACGGCAGCGAGCAGTACTTC
CASSPRDGSEQYF
>TRBD2|TRBV25-1|NA|TRBJ2-1
TGTGCCAGCAGTGAATGGACTAGCGGGGACAATGAGCAGTTCTTC
CASSEWTSGDNEQFF
>NA|TRBV12-5|once|TRBJ2-1
TGTGCTAGTGGTTCATCATGGAATGAGCAGTTCTTC
CASGSSWNEQFF
>TRBD1|TRBV9|NA|TRBJ2-7
TGTGCCAGCAGCCCCCAGACAGGGGGCGCGTACGAGCAGTACTTC
CASSPQTGGAYEQYF
>TRBD1|TRBV28|NA|TRBJ1-5
TGTGCCAGCAGTTTGAGACAGGGGTACAATCAGCCCCAGCATTTT
CASSLRQGYNQPQHF
>NA|TRBV21-1|NA|TRBJ1-6
TGTGCCAGCAGCAACAGGGTTATAAAATCTCAACCCCTCCACTTT
CASSNRVIKSQPLHF
>TRBD1|TRBV4-2|NA|TRBJ1-1
TGTGCCAGCAGCCAGGCAGGGACAGGGAACACTGAAGCTTTCTTT
CASSQAGTGNTEAFF
>TRBD2|TRBV6-5|NA|TRBJ2-3
TGTGCCAGCAGTCGCAGCGGGGTGGCCACAGATACGCAGTATTTT
CASSRSGVATDTQYF
>TRBD2|TRBV28|NA|TRBJ2-1
TGTGCCAGCAGTTTAGGGCTAGCGGGGTACAATGAGCAGTTCTTC
CASSLGLAGYNEQFF
>TRBD1|TRBV19|NA|TRBJ1-2
TGTGCCAGTAGTATGGGGAAACAGGGGAGGATTGGGGGCTACACCTTC
CASSMGKQGRIGGYTF
>NA|TRBV4-3|NA|TRBJ1-2
TGCGCCAGCAGTGACGTGGCAGGGGTGGACTATGGCTACACCTTC
CASSDVAGVDYGYTF
>NA|TRBV25-1|NA|TRBJ1-6
TGTGCCAGCAGCCGGGGATTCGGAACCCTCCACTTT
CASSRGFGTLHF
>NA|TRBV27|NA|TRBJ1-1
TGTGCCAGCAGTTTAGGGGGGGGCACTGAAGCTTTCTTT
CASSLGGGTEAFF